The rows below give T cell receptor beta chains drawn from one sample of a study of regulatory T cells in long-lasting Graves disease. One entry per CDR3 protein, called by TCRdb with MiXCR from the multiplex PCR reads. The sample holds about 500,000 distinct CDR3 sequences; 16% are singletons and the top ten take 9% to 15%. These data were likewise used in another study, on T cells in Graves' hyperthyroidism and ophthalmopathy.

This material consisted of peripheral blood mononuclear cells (PBMCs), taken at new diagnosis, from a patient treated with antithyroid drugs. Source of these receptors: a man aged 40-49 years with Graves disease. Each CDR3 is given with its conserved first and last residue. D genes are given only for firm matches.

d_call	cdr3_length	v_call	cdr3_aa
TRBD2	16	TRBV5-4	CASSLAGTSGKETQYF
NA	13	TRBV3-1	CASSFGRVSGYTF
TRBD2	15	TRBV14	CASSELAGVGNIQYF
NA	15	TRBV28	CASNSQEGLGEKLFF
NA	15	TRBV19	CASSQMQGYTGELFF
NA	16	TRBV28	CASSQPPGGMPDTQYF
TRBD2	17	TRBV7-2	CASSYLTSGIAKNIQYF
NA	14	TRBV7-2	CASSLGREYNEQFF
NA	12	TRBV5-4	CASSPNSDGYTF
NA	14	TRBV2	CASSEMGVGETQYF
NA	13	TRBV12-3/TRBV12-4	CASSPGPKNTQYF
NA	15	TRBV29-1	CSVEPTGTSQETQYF
TRBD1	14	TRBV6-1	CASSDPGGQETQYF
NA	12	TRBV7-9	CASSLPLDEQFF
TRBD1	14	TRBV24-1	CATSDTGGNQPQHF
TRBD2	15	TRBV9	CASSVEGGSYNEQFF
TRBD2	13	TRBV28	CATERDLTDTQYF
NA	13	TRBV30	CAWSLGGNTEAFF
NA	13	TRBV15	CATSRAPAGELFF
TRBD1	14	TRBV2	CASSGNRGTGELFF
NA	14	TRBV6-2/TRBV6-3	CASSYSGQPGRAFF
TRBD2	15	TRBV12-5	CASGLAGGPSNEQFF
NA	14	TRBV5-1	CASSRDTTNYGYTF
NA	12	TRBV27	CASSPPGRPAFF
NA	14	TRBV13	CASRPPGGGNIQYF
NA	15	TRBV5-1	CASSLDGGGYYGYTF
NA	13	TRBV28	CASRGPGIYGYTF
TRBD2	13	TRBV30	CAWSGGRRETQYF
TRBD1	14	TRBV11-2	CASSLEPTGSEQYF
TRBD2	15	TRBV11-2	CASSSPAGGENIQYF
NA	13	TRBV6-1	CASSVHQSGELFF
NA	12	TRBV20-1	CSAEQLPETQYF
TRBD1	14	TRBV5-1	CASSLDQGVTPLHF
NA	13	TRBV12-3/TRBV12-4	CASTLAGPGELFF
NA	16	TRBV5-1	CASSPEGGRGTGELFF
NA	15	TRBV6-2/TRBV6-3	CASTQDSLSGNEQFF
NA	15	TRBV5-5	CASSLDLGGKNIQYF
TRBD1	14	TRBV28	CASSFRGRSYGYTF
TRBD1	15	TRBV30	CAWSVWDRGTNEQFF
NA	15	TRBV3-1	CASSQGTRKNTEAFF
NA	16	TRBV7-2	CASSLIAWSSYNEQFF
TRBD1	17	TRBV6-5	CASSSPPGQVGGYGYTF
NA	13	TRBV12-3/TRBV12-4	CASSLSGTKPQHF